This TCR beta chain came from a study of blood T cell repertoires in COVID-19. Across the whole study: COVID-19 samples from acute and convalescent phases originated in the United States, Italy and Spain. The cDNA or gDNA used as material had been derived from T cells, B-cell-depleted T cells, or PBMCs.

Trimming left V 0 bases short and J 6 bases short, with 10 bases between. Germline CDR1 reads SGHNT; CDR2 reads YYREEE (reference sequence). The CDR3 is 13 amino acids. Methods used by the authors: Scientists estimated how many nucleated cells there were by amplifying reference gene primers. Sequencing was performed with immunoSEQ multiplex PCR; in TCRdb, only in-frame clones are kept and a portion is missing. V, J and clone size derive from that table, while D and trimming were established from the DNA sequence. Here the sample spans some 260,000 clones, approximately 91% being singletons. The sequenced sample consisted of peripheral blood. The chain combines TRBV5-4 with TRBJ2-7; D is ambiguous. The sequence came from a woman aged 25 to 39 with acute or convalescent COVID-19. Here the CDR3 DNA reads TGTGCCAGCAGCTTGGGTTCTAGAACCGAGCAGTACTTC. This gives the protein CASSLGSRTEQYF.